This T cell receptor beta chain appears in the sequencing data of a study of CD8+ T cells in alopecia areata. Treatment denoted: oral pan-JAK inhibitor, 5-10 mg twice daily. General study points: Because of a solitary nonresponder, the connection of baseline CD8+ expansion to response stays uncertain. Scalp clonality and expanded CD8+ clones among the top 100 showed significant decreases with tofacitinib. Greater clonality was observed in lesional scalp samples, especially alopecia totalis/universalis, versus normal scalp.

Following extraction, RNA underwent reverse transcription to cDNA, which served as the sequencing template. Sequencing was performed with immunoSEQ multiplex PCR; in TCRdb, only in-frame clones are kept and a portion is missing. The repertoire holds about 120,000 clones, with 50% to 55% as singletons. About this clone: Its antigen is currently unknown.

This TCR came from a human donor with alopecia areata. The material sequenced was CD4+ T cells sorted from blood, taken at week 4, from a patient treated with tofacitinib.

The chain's CDR3 is CASSPRGLADGNEQFF. Here the CDR3 DNA reads TGTGCCAGCTCACCACGTGGACTAGCGGACGGAAATGAGCAGTTCTTC. V is TRBV18 and J is TRBJ2-1; 10 bases agree with TRBD2. From germline, CDR1 is KGHSH and CDR2 LQKENI. CDR3 size: 16 residues. The V and J ends lost 1 base and 7 bases, in that order; junction bases with no gene match: 7.